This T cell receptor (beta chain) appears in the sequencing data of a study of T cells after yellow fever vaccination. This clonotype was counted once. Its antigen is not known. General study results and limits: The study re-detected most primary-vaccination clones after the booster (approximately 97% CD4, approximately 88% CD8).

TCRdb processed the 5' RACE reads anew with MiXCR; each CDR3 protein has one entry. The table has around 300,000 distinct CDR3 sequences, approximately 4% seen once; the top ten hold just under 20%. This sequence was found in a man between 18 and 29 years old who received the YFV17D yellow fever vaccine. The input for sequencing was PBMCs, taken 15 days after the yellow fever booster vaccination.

The CDR3 protein is CASSLLTGSGGGAFF. The DNA of the CDR3 is TGTGCCAGCAGCTTGCTGACAGGGAGTGGAGGTGGAGCTTTCTTT. This chain links TRBV7-9 with TRBJ1-1; 7 bases fit TRBD1. The CDR3 covers 15 residues. The junction had 14 bases not matched to a gene; V was cut back by 3 bases and J by 10 bases. The germline V gene encodes CDR1 SEHNR and CDR2 FQNEAQ (reference sequence).